This T cell receptor (beta chain) appears in the sequencing data of a study of blood T cell repertoires in COVID-19. For the study at large: Samples taken during acute and convalescent COVID-19 were collected in the United States, Italy and Spain. T cells, B-cell-depleted T cells, or PBMCs supplied cDNA or gDNA.

Original methodology: Estimation of nucleated cell counts was performed using reference gene primer amplification. The assay was immunoSEQ multiplex PCR, and TCRdb's table has in-frame clones only and misses some. V, J and clone size are those of that table, while D and trimming were read from the DNA. The sample consists of some 250,000 clones, 75% to 90% of them appearing once. The CDR3 extends over 15 amino acids. Germline CDR1 reads LGHNA; CDR2 reads YSLEER. The trim removed 1 base at V and 4 bases at J, leaving 3 bases unmatched. The clonotype originates from a man aged 25 to 45 with active or convalescent COVID-19. J is TRBJ1-1 and V is TRBV4-3; 10 bases align to TRBD1. Material for sequencing was peripheral blood. The CDR3 region has the DNA TGCGCCAGCAGCCAAGTCGGGACAGGGGCCACTGAAGCTTTCTTT. Encoded protein: CASSQVGTGATEAFF.